This T cell receptor (beta chain) was identified during a study of blood T cell repertoires in COVID-19. Study overall: Whether acute or convalescent, the COVID-19 samples came from the United States, Italy and Spain. PBMCs, B-cell-depleted T cells, or T cells provided the cDNA or gDNA that made up the material.

The germline V gene has CDR1 SGHRS and CDR2 YFSETQ. Unmatched junction bases numbered 10, after V lost 4 bases and J lost 0 bases. This CDR3 has 17 residues. As handled by the study authors: Scientists estimated how many nucleated cells there were by amplifying reference gene primers. Profiling relied on immunoSEQ multiplex PCR, and the TCRdb table lists in-frame clones only, not all of them. Clone size and V and J calls were adopted from that table, with D and trimming inferred from the DNA. The sample comprises about 190,000 clones, around 90% of which are singletons, and 0.6% to 0.8% rests with the top ten.

The rearrangement uses TRBV5-1 and TRBJ2-1, with 7 bases that match TRBD1. This receptor was taken from a man in his fifties or sixties with acute or convalescent COVID-19. Material: peripheral blood. CDR3 sequence: CASSPREGANSYNEQFF. DNA of the CDR3: TGCGCCAGCAGCCCTAGAGAGGGGGCTAACTCCTACAATGAGCAGTTCTTC.